This T cell receptor beta chain was documented in a study of CD8 T cells in ankylosing spondylitis. Study outcomes and limitations: Reportedly, significant enrichment of disease-linked clones occurred in matched ankylosing spondylitis synovial fluid. Made up of about eight highly homologous variants, a TCR beta motif appeared characteristic of ankylosing spondylitis blood.

V shed 4 bases and J 0 bases; nucleotides not matched to a gene: 6. The CDR3 runs to 17 residues. The V gene's germline CDR1 is KGHSH and CDR2 LQKENI. Each CDR3 protein gets one entry after TCRdb re-called the 5' RACE reads with MiXCR. Found here are under 200,000 distinct CDR3 sequences, under 14% of them singletons; the top ten hold 25% to 35%. This clonotype has more than one count but fewer than ten. The target antigen is unknown. Material for sequencing was blood, either unsorted or a sorted T cell fraction (not recorded which). The rearrangement links TRBV18 to TRBJ2-7, with 13 bases matching TRBD2. This clonotype was sampled from a male donor with ankylosing spondylitis or in good health (not recorded which). This CDR3 is CASSRGLAGQSSYEQYF. The CDR3 DNA sequence: TGTGCCAGCTCACGGGGACTAGCGGGGCAGAGCTCCTACGAGCAGTACTTC.